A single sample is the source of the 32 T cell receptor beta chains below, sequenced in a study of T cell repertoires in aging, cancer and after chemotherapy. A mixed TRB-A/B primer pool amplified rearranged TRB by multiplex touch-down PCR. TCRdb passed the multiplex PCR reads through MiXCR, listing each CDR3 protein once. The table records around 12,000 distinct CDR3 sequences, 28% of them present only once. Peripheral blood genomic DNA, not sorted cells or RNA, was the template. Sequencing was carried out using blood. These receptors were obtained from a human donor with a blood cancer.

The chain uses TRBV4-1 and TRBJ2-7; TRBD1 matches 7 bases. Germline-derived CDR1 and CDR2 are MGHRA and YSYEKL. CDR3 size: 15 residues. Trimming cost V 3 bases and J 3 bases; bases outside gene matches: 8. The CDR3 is CASSHRQGEGYEQYF. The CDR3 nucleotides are TGCGCCAGCAGCCACCGACAGGGTGAAGGCTACGAGCAGTACTTC.

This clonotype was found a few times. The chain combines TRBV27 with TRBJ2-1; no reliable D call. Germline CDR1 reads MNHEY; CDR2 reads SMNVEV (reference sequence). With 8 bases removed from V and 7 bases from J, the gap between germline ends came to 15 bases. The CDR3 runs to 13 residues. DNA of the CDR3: TGTGCCAGCGGGCCGTTCGGACGAAATGAGCAGTTCTTC. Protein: CASGPFGRNEQFF.

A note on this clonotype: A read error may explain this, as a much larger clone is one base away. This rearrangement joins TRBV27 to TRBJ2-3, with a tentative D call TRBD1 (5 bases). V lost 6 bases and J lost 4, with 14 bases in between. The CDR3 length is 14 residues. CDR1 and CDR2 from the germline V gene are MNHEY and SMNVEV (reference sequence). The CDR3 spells CASRSGPNSDTQYF. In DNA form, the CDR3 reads TGTGCCAGCAGATCAGGGCCCAATTCAGATACGCAGTATTTT.

The CDR3 DNA reads TGTGCCACCCAAGGACTAGAGGTAGTCGAGCAGTACTTC. Encoded protein: CATQGLEVVEQYF. The J gene is TRBJ2-7, the V gene TRBV10-3; 7 nucleotides line up with TRBD2. The CDR3 length is 13 residues. The ends lost 10 bases at V and 6 bases at J; junction bases unmatched: 12. The germline V gene encodes CDR1 ENHRY and CDR2 SYGVKD.

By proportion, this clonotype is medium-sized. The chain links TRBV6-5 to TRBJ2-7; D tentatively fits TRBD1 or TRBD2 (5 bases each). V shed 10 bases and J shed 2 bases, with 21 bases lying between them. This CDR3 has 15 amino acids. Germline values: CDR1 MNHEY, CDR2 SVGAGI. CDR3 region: CATMAFRWGTYEQYV. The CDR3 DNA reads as TGTGCCACAATGGCGTTTCGATGGGGGACCTACGAGCAGTACGTC.

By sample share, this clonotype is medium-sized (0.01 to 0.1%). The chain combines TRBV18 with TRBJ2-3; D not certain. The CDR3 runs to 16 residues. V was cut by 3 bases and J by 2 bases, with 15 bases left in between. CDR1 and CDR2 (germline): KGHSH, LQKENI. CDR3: CASSPSKPPTTDTQYF. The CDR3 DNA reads TGTGCCAGCTCACCCTCGAAACCCCCGACCACAGATACGCAGTATTTT.

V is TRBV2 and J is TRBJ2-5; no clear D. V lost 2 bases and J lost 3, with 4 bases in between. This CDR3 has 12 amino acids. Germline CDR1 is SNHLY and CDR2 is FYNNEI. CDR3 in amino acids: CASSEREETQYF. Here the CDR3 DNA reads TGTGCCAGCAGTGAAAGGGAAGAGACCCAGTACTTC.

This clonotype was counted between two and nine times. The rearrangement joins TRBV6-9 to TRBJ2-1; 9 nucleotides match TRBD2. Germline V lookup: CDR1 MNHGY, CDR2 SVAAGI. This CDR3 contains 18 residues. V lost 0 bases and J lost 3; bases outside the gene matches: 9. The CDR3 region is CASSYSKGRAGGYNEQFF. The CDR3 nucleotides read TGTGCCAGCAGTTATTCGAAAGGGAGAGCGGGGGGCTACAATGAGCAGTTCTTC.

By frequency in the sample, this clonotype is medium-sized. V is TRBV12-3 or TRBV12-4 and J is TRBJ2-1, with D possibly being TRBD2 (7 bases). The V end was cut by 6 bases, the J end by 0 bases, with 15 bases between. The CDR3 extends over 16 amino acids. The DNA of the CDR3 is TGTGCCAGCAGAGGGGGGGGACGTTCCTCCTACAATGAGCAGTTCTTC. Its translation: CASRGGGRSSYNEQFF.

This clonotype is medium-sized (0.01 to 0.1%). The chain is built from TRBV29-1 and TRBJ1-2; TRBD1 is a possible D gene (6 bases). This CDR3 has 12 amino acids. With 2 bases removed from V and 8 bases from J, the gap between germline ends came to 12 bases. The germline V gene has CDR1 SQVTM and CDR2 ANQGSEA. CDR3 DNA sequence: TGCAGCGTTGAAACAGGGAGTGGGGGCTACACCTTC. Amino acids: CSVETGSGGYTF.

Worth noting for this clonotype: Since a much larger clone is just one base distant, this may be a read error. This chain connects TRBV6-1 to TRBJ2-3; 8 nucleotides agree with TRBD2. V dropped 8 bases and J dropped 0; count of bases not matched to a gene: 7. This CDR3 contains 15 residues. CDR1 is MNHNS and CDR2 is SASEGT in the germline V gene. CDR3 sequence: CASGLAGTSTDTQYF. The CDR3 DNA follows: TGTGCCAGCGGATTAGCGGGGACTAGCACAGATACGCAGTATTTT.

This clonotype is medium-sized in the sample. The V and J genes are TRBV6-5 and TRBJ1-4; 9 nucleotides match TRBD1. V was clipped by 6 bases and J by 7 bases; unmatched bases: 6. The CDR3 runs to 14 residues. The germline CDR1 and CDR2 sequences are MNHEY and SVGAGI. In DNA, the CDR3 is TGTGCCAGCAGCCGGGGACAGGGTGGTGAAAAACTGTTTTTT. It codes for CASSRGQGGEKLFF.

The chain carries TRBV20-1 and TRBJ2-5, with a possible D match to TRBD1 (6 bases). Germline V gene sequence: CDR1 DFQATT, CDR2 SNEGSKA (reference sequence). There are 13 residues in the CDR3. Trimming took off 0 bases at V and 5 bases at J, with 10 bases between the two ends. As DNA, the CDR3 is TGCAGTGCTAGAGATGGGGGCCGGGAGACCCAGTACTTC. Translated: CSARDGGRETQYF.

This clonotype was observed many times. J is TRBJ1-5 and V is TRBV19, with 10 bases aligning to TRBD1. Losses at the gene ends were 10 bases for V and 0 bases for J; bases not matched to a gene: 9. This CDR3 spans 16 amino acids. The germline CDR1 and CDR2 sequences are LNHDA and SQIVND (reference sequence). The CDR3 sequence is CATADRGRDSNQPQHF. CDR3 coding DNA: TGTGCCACCGCGGACAGGGGGAGGGATAGCAATCAGCCCCAGCATTTT.

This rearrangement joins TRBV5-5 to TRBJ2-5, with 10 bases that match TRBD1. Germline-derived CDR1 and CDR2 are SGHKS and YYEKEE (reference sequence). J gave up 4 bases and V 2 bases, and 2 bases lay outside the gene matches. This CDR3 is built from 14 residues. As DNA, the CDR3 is TGTGCCAGCAGCTTCGGGACAGGGGTAGAGACCCAGTACTTC. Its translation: CASSFGTGVETQYF. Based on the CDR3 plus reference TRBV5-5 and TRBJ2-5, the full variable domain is DAGVTQSPTHLIKTRGQQVTLRCSPISGHKSVSWYQQVLGQGPQFIFQYYEKEERGRGNFPDRFSARQFPNYSSELNVNALLLGDSALYLCASSFGTGVETQYFGPGTRLLVL.

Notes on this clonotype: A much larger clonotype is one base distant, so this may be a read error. The CDR3 bases are TGTGCCAGCAGGGACAGTGGAATGGCCACAGATACGCAGTATTTT. Encoded protein: CASRDSGMATDTQYF. This chain links TRBV6-1 with TRBJ2-3; D possibly corresponds to TRBD1 (6 bases). V lost 6 bases to trimming and J lost 2 bases, with 15 bases between them. Germline lookup yields CDR1 MNHNS and CDR2 SASEGT. CDR3 size: 15 residues.

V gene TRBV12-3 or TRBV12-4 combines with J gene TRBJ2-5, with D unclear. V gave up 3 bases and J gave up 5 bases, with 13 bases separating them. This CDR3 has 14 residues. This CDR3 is CASSFRQARETQYF. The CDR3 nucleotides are TGTGCCAGCAGTTTTAGGCAAGCCCGGGAGACCCAGTACTTC.

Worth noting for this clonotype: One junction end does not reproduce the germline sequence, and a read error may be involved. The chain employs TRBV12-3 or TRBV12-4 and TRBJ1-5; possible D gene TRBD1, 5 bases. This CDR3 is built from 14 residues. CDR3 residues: CVSTLDPGDQPQHF. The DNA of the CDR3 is TGTGTCAGCACCCTCGACCCGGGGGATCAGCCCCAGCATTTT.

The CDR3, as DNA: TGCAGTGCTAGGGAGACCGAATGGGGTGAAAAACTGTTTTTT. It translates to CSARETEWGEKLFF. The chain has TRBV20-1 and TRBJ1-4; D gene unclear. Trimming cost V 3 bases and J 7 bases, with 15 bases left between them. CDR1 and CDR2 from the germline V gene are DFQATT and SNEGSKA (reference sequence). The CDR3 contains 14 residues.

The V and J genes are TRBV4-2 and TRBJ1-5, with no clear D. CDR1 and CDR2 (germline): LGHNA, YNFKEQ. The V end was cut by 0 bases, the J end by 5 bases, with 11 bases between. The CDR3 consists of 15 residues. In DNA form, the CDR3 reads TGTGCCAGCAGCCAAGATGGGCAGTTGGATCAGCCCCAGCATTTT. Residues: CASSQDGQLDQPQHF.

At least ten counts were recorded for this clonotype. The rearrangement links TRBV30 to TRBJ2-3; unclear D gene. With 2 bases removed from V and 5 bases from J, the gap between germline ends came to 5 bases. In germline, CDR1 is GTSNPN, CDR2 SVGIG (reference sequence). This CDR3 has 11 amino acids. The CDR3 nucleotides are TGTGCCTGGAGTCAAGAAGATACGCAGTATTTT. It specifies CAWSQEDTQYF.

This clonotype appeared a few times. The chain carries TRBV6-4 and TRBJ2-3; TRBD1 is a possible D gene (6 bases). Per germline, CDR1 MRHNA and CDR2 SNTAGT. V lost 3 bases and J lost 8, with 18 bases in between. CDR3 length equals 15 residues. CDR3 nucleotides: TGTGCCAGCAGTGAAGGGCTAGCCCTAGGGGGTACGCAGTATTTT. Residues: CASSEGLALGGTQYF.

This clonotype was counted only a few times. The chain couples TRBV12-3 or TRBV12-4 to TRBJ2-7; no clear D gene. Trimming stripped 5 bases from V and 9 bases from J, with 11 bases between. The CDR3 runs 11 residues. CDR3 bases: TGTGCCAGCAGTGTCGGATTAGGGCAGTACTTC. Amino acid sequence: CASSVGLGQYF.

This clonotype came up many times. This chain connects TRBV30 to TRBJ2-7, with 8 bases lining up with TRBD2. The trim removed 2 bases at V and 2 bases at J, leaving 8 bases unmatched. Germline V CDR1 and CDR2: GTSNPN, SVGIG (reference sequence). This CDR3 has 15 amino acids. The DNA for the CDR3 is TGTGCCTGGAGTCCAAGCGGGAGAGCTACCTACGAGCAGTACGTC. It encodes CAWSPSGRATYEQYV.

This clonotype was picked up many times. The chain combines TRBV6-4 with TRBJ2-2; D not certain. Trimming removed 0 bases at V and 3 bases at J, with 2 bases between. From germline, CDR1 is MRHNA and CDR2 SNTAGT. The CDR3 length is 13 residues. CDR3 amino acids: CASSDSDTGELFF. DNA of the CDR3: TGTGCCAGCAGTGACTCGGACACCGGGGAGCTGTTTTTT.

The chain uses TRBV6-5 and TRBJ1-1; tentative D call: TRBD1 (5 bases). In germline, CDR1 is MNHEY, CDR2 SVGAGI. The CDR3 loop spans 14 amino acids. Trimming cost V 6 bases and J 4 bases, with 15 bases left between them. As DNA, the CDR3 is TGTGCCAGCAGAAAAAGGGACTCGGGCACTGAAGCTTTCTTT. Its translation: CASRKRDSGTEAFF.

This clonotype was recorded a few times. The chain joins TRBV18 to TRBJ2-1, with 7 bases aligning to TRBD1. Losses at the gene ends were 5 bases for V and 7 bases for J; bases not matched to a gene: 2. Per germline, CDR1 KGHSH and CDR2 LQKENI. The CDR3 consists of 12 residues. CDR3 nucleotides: TGTGCCAGCTCATCGGACAGGAATGAGCAGTTCTTC. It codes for CASSSDRNEQFF.

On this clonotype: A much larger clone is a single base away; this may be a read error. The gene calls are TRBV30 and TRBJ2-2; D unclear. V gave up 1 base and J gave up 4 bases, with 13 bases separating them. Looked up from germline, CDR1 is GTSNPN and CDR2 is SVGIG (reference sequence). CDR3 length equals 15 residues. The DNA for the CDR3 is TGTGCCTGGAGTGGAGGAGAGGTAGGCACCGGGGAGCTGTTTTTT. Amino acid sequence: CAWSGGEVGTGELFF.

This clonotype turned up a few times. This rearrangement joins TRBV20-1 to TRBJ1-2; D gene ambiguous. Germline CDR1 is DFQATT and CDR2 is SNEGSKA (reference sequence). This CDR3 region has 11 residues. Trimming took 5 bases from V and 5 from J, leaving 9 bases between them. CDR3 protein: CSAVPVYGYTF. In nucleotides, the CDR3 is TGCAGTGCTGTCCCTGTTTATGGCTACACCTTC.

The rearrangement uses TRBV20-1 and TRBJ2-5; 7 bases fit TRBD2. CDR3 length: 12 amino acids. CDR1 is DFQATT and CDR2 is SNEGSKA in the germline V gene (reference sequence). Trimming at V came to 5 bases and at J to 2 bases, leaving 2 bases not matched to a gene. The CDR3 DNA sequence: TGCAGTGCTGAGGGACTACAAGAGACCCAGTACTTC. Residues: CSAEGLQETQYF.

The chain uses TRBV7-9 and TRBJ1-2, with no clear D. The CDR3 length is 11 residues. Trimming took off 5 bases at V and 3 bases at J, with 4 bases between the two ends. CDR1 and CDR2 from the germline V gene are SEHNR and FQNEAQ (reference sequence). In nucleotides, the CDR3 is TGTGCCAGCAGCCCGGACTATGGCTACACCTTC. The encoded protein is CASSPDYGYTF.

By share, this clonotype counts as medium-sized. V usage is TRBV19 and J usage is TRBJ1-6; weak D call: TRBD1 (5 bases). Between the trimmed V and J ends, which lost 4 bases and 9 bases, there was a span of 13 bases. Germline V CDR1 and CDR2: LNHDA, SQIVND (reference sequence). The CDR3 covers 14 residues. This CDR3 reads CASSTWGLGSPLHF. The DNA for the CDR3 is TGTGCCAGTAGTACTTGGGGGTTAGGTTCACCCCTCCACTTT.